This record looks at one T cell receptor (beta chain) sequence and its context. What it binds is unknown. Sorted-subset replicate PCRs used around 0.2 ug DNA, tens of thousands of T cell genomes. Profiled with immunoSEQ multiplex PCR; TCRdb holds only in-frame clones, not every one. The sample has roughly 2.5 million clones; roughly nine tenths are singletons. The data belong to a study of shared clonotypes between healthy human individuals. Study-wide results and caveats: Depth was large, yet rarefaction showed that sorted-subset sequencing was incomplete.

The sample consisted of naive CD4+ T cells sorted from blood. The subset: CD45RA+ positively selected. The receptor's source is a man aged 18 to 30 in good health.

Here the CDR3 DNA reads TGTGCCAGCTCGGTACGTACTGAAGCTTTCTTT. Amino acid sequence: CASSVRTEAFF. The V gene is TRBV5-6, the J gene TRBJ1-1; D ambiguous. Germline CDR1 is SGHDT and CDR2 is YYEEEE. The CDR3 contains 11 residues. Between the trimmed V and J ends, which lost 7 bases and 5 bases, there was a span of 9 bases.